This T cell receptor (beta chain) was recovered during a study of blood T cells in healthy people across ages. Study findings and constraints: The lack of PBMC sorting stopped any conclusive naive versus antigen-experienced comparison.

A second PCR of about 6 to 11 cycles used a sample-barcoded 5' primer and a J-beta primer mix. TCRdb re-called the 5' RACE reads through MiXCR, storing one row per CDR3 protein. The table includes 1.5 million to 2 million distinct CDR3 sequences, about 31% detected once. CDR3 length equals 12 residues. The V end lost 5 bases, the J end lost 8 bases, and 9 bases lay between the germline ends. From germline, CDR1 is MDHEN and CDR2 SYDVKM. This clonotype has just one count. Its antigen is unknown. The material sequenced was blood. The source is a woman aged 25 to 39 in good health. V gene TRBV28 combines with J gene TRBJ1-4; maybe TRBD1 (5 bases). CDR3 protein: CASSVRGEKLFF. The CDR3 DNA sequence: TGTGCCAGCAGTGTCCGGGGGGAAAAACTGTTTTTT. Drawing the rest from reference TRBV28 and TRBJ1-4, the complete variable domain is DVKVTQSSRYLVKRTGEKVFLECVQDMDHENMFWYRQDPGLGLRLIYFSYDVKMKEKGDIPEGYSVSREKKERFSLILESASTNQTSMYLCASSVRGEKLFFGSGTQLSVL.